This T cell receptor beta chain emerged from a study of beta chain features in type 1 diabetes. The study reverse transcribed the entire isolated RNA, so it sequenced expressed TCRB transcripts. TCRdb's copy holds only in-frame clones and misses some; the assay was immunoSEQ multiplex PCR. This table holds hundreds of thousands of clones, roughly 13% found once. The germline gives CDR1 MNHEY, CDR2 SMNVEV (reference sequence). The CDR3 runs to 14 residues. Trimming removed 5 bases from V and 1 base from J, with 8 bases in between. Comments on this clone: Antigen unknown.

Whole-study findings and limits: VDJ junctions in type 1 diabetes patients carried more deletions and fewer insertions. Within each of all four CD4+ subsets, Type 1 diabetes patients had TCRB CDR3s that were moderately but significantly shorter. Whether TCRB rearrangement is influenced by HLA type was left unresolved in this analysis. Patients showed naive, central memory and Treg TCRB repertoires that appeared more similar than those of healthy donors.

Without exception, sorted populations had purity beyond 98%. The chain links TRBV27 to TRBJ2-2, with unresolved D. Material: naive CD4+ T cells from blood. The sequence came from a man between 18 and 35 years old with type 1 diabetes. Here the CDR3 DNA reads TGTGCCAGCAGTCCGATGATGAACACCGGGGAGCTGTTTTTT. As protein: CASSPMMNTGELFF.